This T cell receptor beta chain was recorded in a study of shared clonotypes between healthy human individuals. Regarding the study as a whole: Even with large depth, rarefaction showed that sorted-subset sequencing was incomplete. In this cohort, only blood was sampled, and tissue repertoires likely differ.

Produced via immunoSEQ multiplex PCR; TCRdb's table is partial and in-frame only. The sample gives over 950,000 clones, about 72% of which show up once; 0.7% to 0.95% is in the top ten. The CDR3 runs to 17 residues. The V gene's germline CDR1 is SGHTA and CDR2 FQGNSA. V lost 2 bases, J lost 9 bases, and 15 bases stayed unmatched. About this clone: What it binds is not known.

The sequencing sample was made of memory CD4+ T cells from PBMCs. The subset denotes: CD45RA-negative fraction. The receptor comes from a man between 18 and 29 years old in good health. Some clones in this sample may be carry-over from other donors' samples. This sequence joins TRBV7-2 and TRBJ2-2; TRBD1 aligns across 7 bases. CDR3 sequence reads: CASSLFIVTGTKWELFF. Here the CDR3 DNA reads TGTGCCAGCAGCTTATTTATCGTGACAGGGACCAAATGGGAGCTGTTTTTT. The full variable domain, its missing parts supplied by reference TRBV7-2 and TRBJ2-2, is GAGVSQSPSNKVTEKGKDVELRCDPISGHTALYWYRQSLGQGLEFLIYFQGNSAPDKSGLPSDRFSAERTGGSVSTLTIQRTQQEDSAVYLCASSLFIVTGTKWELFFGEGSRLTVL.